This T cell receptor (beta chain) is from a study of shared clonotypes between healthy human individuals. Methods used by the authors: With immunoSEQ giving junction-only sequences and no quality scores, filtering differed. The protocol was immunoSEQ multiplex PCR, while the TCRdb copy is restricted to in-frame clones and leaves out a portion. That table furnishes V, J and clone size, whereas the DNA furnished D and trimming. The table includes around 1.9 million clones, more than 85% detected once. CD45RO-negative CD8 cells positively selected for CCR7 made up the naive population, which excluded terminally differentiated effector memory CD45RA+ cells. The ends were cut back, 3 bases at V and 3 bases at J, with 13 bases in the middle. This CDR3 has 14 amino acids. Germline CDR1 is SGHDT and CDR2 is YYEEEE.

The specimen was naive CD8+ T cells from PBMCs. The chain has TRBV5-6 and TRBJ2-7; TRBD2 is a possible D gene (5 bases). This clonotype originated in a young man in good health. Some clones in this sample may be carry-over from other donors' samples. The CDR3 nucleotides are TGTGCCAGCAGCTCGGTGAATCGGGACTACGAGCAGTACTTC. As protein: CASSSVNRDYEQYF.